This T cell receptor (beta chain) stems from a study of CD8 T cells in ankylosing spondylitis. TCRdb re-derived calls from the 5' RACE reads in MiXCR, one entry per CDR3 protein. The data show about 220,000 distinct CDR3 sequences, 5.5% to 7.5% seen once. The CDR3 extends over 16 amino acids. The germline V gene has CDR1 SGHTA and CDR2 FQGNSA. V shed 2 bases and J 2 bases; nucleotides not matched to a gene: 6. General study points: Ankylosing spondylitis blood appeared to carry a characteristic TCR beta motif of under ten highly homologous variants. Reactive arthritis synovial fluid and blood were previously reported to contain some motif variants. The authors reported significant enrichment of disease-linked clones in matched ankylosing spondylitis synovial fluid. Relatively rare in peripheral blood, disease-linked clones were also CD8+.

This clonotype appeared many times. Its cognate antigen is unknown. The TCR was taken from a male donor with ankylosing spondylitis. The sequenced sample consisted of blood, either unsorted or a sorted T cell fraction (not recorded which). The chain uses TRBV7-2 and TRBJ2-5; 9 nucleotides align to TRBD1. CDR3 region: CASSLYGTGKQETQYF. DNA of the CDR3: TGTGCCAGCAGCTTATACGGGACAGGGAAGCAAGAGACCCAGTACTTC. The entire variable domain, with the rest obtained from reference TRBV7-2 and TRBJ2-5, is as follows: GAGVSQSPSNKVTEKGKDVELRCDPISGHTALYWYRQSLGQGLEFLIYFQGNSAPDKSGLPSDRFSAERTGGSVSTLTIQRTQQEDSAVYLCASSLYGTGKQETQYFGPGTRLLVL.